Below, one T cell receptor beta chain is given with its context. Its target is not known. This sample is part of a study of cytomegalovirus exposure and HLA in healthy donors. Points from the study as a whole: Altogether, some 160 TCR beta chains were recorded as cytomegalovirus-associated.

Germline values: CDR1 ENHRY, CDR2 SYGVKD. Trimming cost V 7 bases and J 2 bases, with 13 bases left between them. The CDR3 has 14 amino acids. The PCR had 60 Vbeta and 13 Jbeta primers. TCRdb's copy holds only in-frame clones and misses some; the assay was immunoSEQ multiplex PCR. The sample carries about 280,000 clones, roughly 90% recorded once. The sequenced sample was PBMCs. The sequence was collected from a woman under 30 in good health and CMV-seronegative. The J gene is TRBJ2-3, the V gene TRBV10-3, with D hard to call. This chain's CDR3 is CAINPSAATDTQYF. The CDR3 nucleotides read TGTGCCATCAACCCCAGCGCAGCCACAGATACGCAGTATTTT.